This TCR beta chain was identified during a study of blood T cell repertoires in COVID-19. Across the whole study: Italy, Spain and the United States were the sources of the convalescent and acute COVID-19 samples. Nucleic acid was either cDNA or gDNA, and it came from T cells, B-cell-depleted T cells, or PBMCs.

Original handling: Reference gene primer amplification gave estimated nucleated cell counts. The method was immunoSEQ multiplex PCR; TCRdb's version includes in-frame clones alone and lacks a portion of them. V and J calls plus clone size are reproduced from that table; the DNA served to infer D and trimming. This sample has some 290,000 clones; 90% occur once, and the top ten carry 1%. The CDR3 runs to 17 residues. Germline loops: CDR1 SGHDT, CDR2 YYEEEE. The junction had 9 bases not matched to a gene; V was cut back by 0 bases and J by 4 bases. This sequence was found in a woman between 35 and 50 years old with COVID-19, enrolled during active disease. The material sequenced was peripheral blood. The chain links TRBV5-6 to TRBJ2-3; TRBD1 agrees at 9 bases. The CDR3 bases are TGTGCCAGCAGCTTGGTCTCTGGACAGGGGAGGTCAGATACGCAGTATTTT. This encodes CASSLVSGQGRSDTQYF.